One sample yielded the 29 T cell receptor beta chains listed below, sequenced in a study of blood T cell repertoires in COVID-19. Data came from immunoSEQ multiplex PCR; TCRdb stores just in-frame clones and leaves some out. Among tens of thousands of clones listed, approximately 89% were seen once. The specimen was peripheral blood. These receptors all come from a man between 45 and 60 years old with acute or convalescent COVID-19.

This clone appeared a single time. V gene TRBV7-2 combines with J gene TRBJ1-5; D remains ambiguous. CDR3 length equals 15 residues. Trimming removed 1 base from V and 0 bases from J, with 7 bases in between. The germline V gene encodes CDR1 SGHTA and CDR2 FQGNSA. CDR3 nucleotides: TGTGCCAGCAGCTTAGAGGACTATAGCAATCAGCCCCAGCATTTT. Its protein is CASSLEDYSNQPQHF.

The chain carries TRBV27 and TRBJ2-1, with 8 bases identical to TRBD1. The CDR3 covers 13 residues. The ends lost 0 bases at V and 10 bases at J; junction bases unmatched: 2. Germline lookup yields CDR1 MNHEY and CDR2 SMNVEV (reference sequence). Here the CDR3 DNA reads TGTGCCAGCAGTTTATCGAGGGACAGGGAGCAGTTCTTC. This sequence encodes CASSLSRDREQFF.

In nucleotides, the CDR3 is TGTGCCAGCAGAGCCGGACTCATGAGCTCCTACGAGCAGTACTTC. It is translated as CASRAGLMSSYEQYF. V usage is TRBV2 and J usage is TRBJ2-7, with TRBD2 as a possible D gene (5 bases). Germline CDR1 reads SNHLY; CDR2 reads FYNNEI. This CDR3 is 15 amino acids long. The V and J ends lost 6 bases and 0 bases respectively, with 15 bases between them.

The chain joins TRBV18 to TRBJ1-6, with 9 bases lining up with TRBD1. CDR3 length: 14 amino acids. CDR1 and CDR2 from the germline V gene are KGHSH and LQKENI. After removal of 6 bases from V and 9 bases from J, the junction contained 6 bases not matched to a gene. The CDR3 loop reads CASSRGQGSSPLHF. The DNA of the CDR3 is TGTGCCAGCTCGAGGGGACAGGGATCTTCACCCCTCCACTTT.

This clone has a single count. This chain links TRBV5-1 with TRBJ2-5, with D tentatively TRBD1 (6 bases). Germline V lookup: CDR1 SGHRS, CDR2 YFSETQ. CDR3 size: 16 residues. The V end was cut by 1 base, the J end by 4 bases, with 17 bases between. CDR3 amino acids: CASSLTGFLTAETQYF. Written as DNA, the CDR3 is TGCGCCAGCAGCTTGACAGGGTTCCTTACGGCAGAGACCCAGTACTTC.

The chain has TRBV24-1 and TRBJ2-1; 8 bases are a match to TRBD2. Germline assignment: CDR1 KGHDR and CDR2 SFDVKD. V lost 3 bases, J lost 5 bases, and 8 bases stayed unmatched. This CDR3 comprises 16 residues. This chain's CDR3 is CATSDARSGSNNEQFF. The CDR3 DNA reads TGTGCCACCAGTGATGCTAGGAGCGGGAGTAACAATGAGCAGTTCTTC.

In DNA form, the CDR3 reads TGTGCCAGCAGCCAAAGGACCGGGACAGGCTGGAGTGAAAAACTGTTTTTT. This translates into CASSQRTGTGWSEKLFF. This chain connects TRBV4-2 to TRBJ1-4; 8 bases map to TRBD1. The CDR3 runs to 17 residues. V lost 2 bases, J lost 7 bases, and 12 bases stayed unmatched. CDR1 LGHNA and CDR2 YNFKEQ come from the germline V gene.

This chain connects TRBV5-4 to TRBJ1-4; 8 positions agree with TRBD1. The V gene's germline CDR1 is SGHNT and CDR2 YYREEE (reference sequence). The CDR3 runs to 15 residues. V trimming: 4 bases; J trimming: 5 bases; junction bases outside the gene matches: 7. CDR3 bases: TGTGCCAGCAGCACAAGGACAGGGATGAATGAAAAACTGTTTTTT. The encoded protein is CASSTRTGMNEKLFF.

The V call is TRBV7-9, the J call TRBJ1-3; D is unresolved. V was shortened by 2 bases and J by 4 bases, with 3 bases between the two germline ends. Germline values: CDR1 SEHNR, CDR2 FQNEAQ (reference sequence). The CDR3 extends over 12 amino acids. The CDR3 region is CASSLLGNTIYF. Here the CDR3 DNA reads TGTGCCAGCAGCTTACTAGGAAACACCATATATTTT.

In its sample, this clone was seen a few times. This chain joins TRBV7-2 and TRBJ2-1; 12 positions match TRBD1. Germline assignment: CDR1 SGHTA and CDR2 FQGNSA. There are 19 residues in the CDR3. V lost 3 bases to trimming and J lost 7 bases; unmatched junction nucleotides: 16. DNA of the CDR3: TGTGCCAGCAGCTTCCCCCCGTTCGGGGACAGGGGGCGATCTAATGAGCAGTTCTTC. It encodes CASSFPPFGDRGRSNEQFF.

V is TRBV27 and J is TRBJ1-4, with TRBD1 identical over 7 bases. The CDR3 runs 15 residues. CDR1 is MNHEY and CDR2 is SMNVEV in the germline V gene (reference sequence). The junction had 12 bases not matched to a gene; V was cut back by 6 bases and J by 8 bases. The CDR3 is CASSLGQERREKLFF. The CDR3 coding sequence is TGTGCCAGCAGCCTCGGACAGGAACGTCGGGAAAAACTGTTTTTT.

V is TRBV7-3 and J is TRBJ2-7; D is unclear. CDR1 and CDR2 (germline): SGHTA, FQGTGA. The CDR3 runs 14 residues. Trimming shortened V by 7 bases and J by 0 bases, and 13 bases separated the two germline ends. The CDR3 is CASTSSLTSYEQYF. In nucleotides, the CDR3 is TGTGCCAGCACCAGTTCCCTTACCTCCTACGAGCAGTACTTC. Filled out from reference TRBV7-3 and TRBJ2-7, the complete variable domain reads GAGVSQTPSNKVTEKGKYVELRCDPISGHTALYWYRQSLGQGPEFLIYFQGTGAADDSGLPNDRFFAVRPEGSVSTLKIQRTERGDSAVYLCASTSSLTSYEQYFGPGTRLTVT.

The rearrangement joins TRBV19 to TRBJ2-3; 9 nucleotides match TRBD2. Per germline, CDR1 LNHDA and CDR2 SQIVND (reference sequence). The CDR3 covers 14 residues. Germline trimming cut 7 bases from V and 6 bases from J; bases unmatched to any gene: 8. CDR3 bases: TGTGCCAGTACCGTAGCGGGAGAGAGGGATACGCAGTATTTT. Its translation: CASTVAGERDTQYF.

The chain links TRBV29-1 to TRBJ2-7; weak D call: TRBD1 (5 bases). The CDR3 is made up of 12 amino acids. The germline V gene encodes CDR1 SQVTM and CDR2 ANQGSEA. Trimming stripped 1 base from V and 3 bases from J, with 7 bases between. The CDR3 bases are TGCAGCGTTGAAGTTAGGGGCTACGAGCAGTACTTC. It specifies CSVEVRGYEQYF.

This sequence joins TRBV6-6 and TRBJ1-6, with 12 bases lining up with TRBD1. The CDR3 sequence is 16 residues long. The germline CDR1 and CDR2 sequences are MNHNY and SVGAGI (reference sequence). V gave up 2 bases and J gave up 10 bases; unmatched junction bases: 6. Here the CDR3 reads CASSYPGTGGESPLHF. The CDR3 nucleotides are TGTGCCAGCAGTTACCCAGGGACAGGGGGCGAATCACCCCTCCACTTT.

The rearrangement links TRBV3-1 (or the pseudogene TRBV3-2) to TRBJ1-2, with 8 nucleotides matching TRBD1. The germline V gene encodes CDR1 LGHDT and CDR2 YNNKEL (reference sequence). After removal of 0 bases from V and 8 bases from J, the junction contained 8 bases not matched to a gene. This CDR3 comprises 15 residues. This CDR3 reads CASSQEAQGARGYTF. CDR3 coding DNA: TGTGCCAGCAGCCAAGAAGCGCAGGGGGCAAGGGGCTACACCTTC.

The chain employs TRBV30 and TRBJ2-1; 10 bases are a match to TRBD2. In germline, CDR1 is GTSNPN, CDR2 SVGIG (reference sequence). Trimming took 3 bases from V and 6 from J; bases not matched to a gene: 8. The CDR3 spans 15 residues. CDR3 nucleotide sequence: TGTGCCTGGAGGGCGGGGCTAGCGGGAGTCAATGAGCAGTTCTTC. Its translation is CAWRAGLAGVNEQFF.

The chain has TRBV11-3 and TRBJ2-5; no firm D call. V lost 0 bases and J 5 bases, leaving 7 bases between the germline ends. The CDR3 is 13 amino acids. Germline assignment: CDR1 SGHNT and CDR2 YENEEA. CDR3 DNA sequence: TGTGCCAGCAGCTTAGAGCCCGGGGAGACCCAGTACTTC. Translating it yields CASSLEPGETQYF.

V is TRBV10-3 and J is TRBJ2-1, with TRBD2 matching over 12 bases. The CDR3 covers 21 residues. Per germline, CDR1 ENHRY and CDR2 SYGVKD. Trimming took 4 bases from V and 4 from J; bases not matched to a gene: 20. The CDR3 coding sequence is TGTGCCATCAGTGGGCCCGATTCTCTAGCGGGGGGGCCCTCCATTTACAATGAGCAGTTCTTC. Encoded protein: CAISGPDSLAGGPSIYNEQFF.

The chain uses TRBV28 and TRBJ1-2; 8 bases match TRBD1. This CDR3 spans 12 amino acids. Looked up from germline, CDR1 is MDHEN and CDR2 is SYDVKM. The J segment lost 9 bases and the V segment lost 6 bases, leaving 6 bases of the junction unmatched. DNA of the CDR3: TGTGCCAGCAGACAGGGGGATAGTCGCTACACCTTC. Its protein is CASRQGDSRYTF.

The gene calls are TRBV18 and TRBJ2-7; possibly TRBD2 for D (6 bases). From germline, CDR1 is KGHSH and CDR2 LQKENI. Trimming left V 3 bases short and J 6 bases short, with 18 bases between. CDR3 size: 15 residues. This CDR3 reads CASSPARGQGGEQYF. CDR3 DNA: TGTGCCAGCTCACCGGCCCGGGGCCAGGGAGGCGAGCAGTACTTC. The entire variable domain, with the rest obtained from reference TRBV18 and TRBJ2-7, is as follows: NAGVMQNPRHLVRRRGQEARLRCSPMKGHSHVYWYRQLPEEGLKFMVYLQKENIIDESGMPKERFSAEFPKEGPSILRIQQVVRGDSAAYFCASSPARGQGGEQYFGPGTRLTVT.

The chain is built from TRBV9 and TRBJ2-1; 12 bases agree with TRBD2. The junction had 4 bases not matched to a gene; V was cut back by 0 bases and J by 12 bases. The length of the CDR3 is 14 residues. Germline V gives CDR1 SGDLS, CDR2 YYNGEE. The CDR3 DNA sequence: TGTGCCAGCAGCGTAGACCTAGCGGGAGGGGGGCAGTTCTTC. Amino acids: CASSVDLAGGGQFF.

V gene TRBV5-4 combines with J gene TRBJ2-1; 13 positions agree with TRBD2. Looked up from germline, CDR1 is SGHNT and CDR2 is YYREEE (reference sequence). The J segment lost 1 base and the V segment lost 4 bases, leaving 11 bases of the junction unmatched. This CDR3 is 19 amino acids long. DNA of the CDR3: TGTGCCAGCAGCCAGAACGGACTAGCGGGAGAGGGGTCCTACAATGAGCAGTTCTTC. Translation gives CASSQNGLAGEGSYNEQFF.

This clone was seen once. This chain connects TRBV25-1 to TRBJ1-1; TRBD1 agrees at 12 bases. Germline V gene sequence: CDR1 MGHDK, CDR2 SYGVNS. The V and J ends lost 4 bases and 1 base, in that order; junction bases with no gene match: 4. This CDR3 is built from 16 residues. The CDR3 protein is CASSVPGQGANTEAFF. The CDR3 coding sequence is TGTGCCAGCAGTGTCCCGGGACAGGGGGCGAACACTGAAGCTTTCTTT.

Here the CDR3 reads CASSDGEGWQPQHF. The CDR3 DNA is TGTGCCAGCTCGGATGGGGAGGGTTGGCAGCCCCAGCATTTT. The chain combines TRBV6-6 with TRBJ1-5; D call uncertain. The CDR3 runs 14 residues. V lost 8 bases and J 7 bases, leaving 18 bases between the germline ends. Germline CDR1 reads MNHNY; CDR2 reads SVGAGI (reference sequence).

This clone was found once. The V and J genes are TRBV20-1 and TRBJ1-6; D gene uncertain. Germline V CDR1 and CDR2: DFQATT, SNEGSKA (reference sequence). Trimming pared 5 bases from V and 0 bases from J, leaving 11 bases between. The CDR3 runs to 15 residues. The CDR3 loop reads CSARGESSYNSPLHF. The CDR3 nucleotides are TGCAGTGCTCGTGGGGAGAGCTCCTATAATTCACCCCTCCACTTT.

The rearrangement uses TRBV27 and TRBJ1-4, with 7 positions matching TRBD1. The CDR3 spans 14 residues. V shed 4 bases, J shed 4 bases, and the junction held 3 bases outside the gene matches. Germline V gives CDR1 MNHEY, CDR2 SMNVEV (reference sequence). The CDR3 is CASSWDRHNEKLFF. The CDR3 DNA reads TGTGCCAGCAGTTGGGACAGACATAATGAAAAACTGTTTTTT.

In this sample, this clone turned up a few times. The chain is built from TRBV3-1 (or the pseudogene TRBV3-2) and TRBJ2-2; 8 nucleotides match TRBD2. Looked up from germline, CDR1 is LGHDT and CDR2 is YNNKEL (reference sequence). V dropped 1 base and J dropped 5; count of bases not matched to a gene: 6. The CDR3 extends over 16 amino acids. CDR3 nucleotides: TGTGCCAGCAGCCAAGCAGCGGGGGTTCGGACCGGGGAGCTGTTTTTT. Residues: CASSQAAGVRTGELFF.

This rearrangement joins TRBV27 to TRBJ2-2, with 7 positions matching TRBD1. The CDR3 is 13 amino acids. Germline V CDR1 and CDR2: MNHEY, SMNVEV (reference sequence). Trimming removed 3 bases from V and 5 bases from J; junction bases left unmatched: 0. The CDR3 DNA reads as TGTGCCAGCAGTTTGGACAGGACCGGGGAGCTGTTTTTT. Protein product: CASSLDRTGELFF.